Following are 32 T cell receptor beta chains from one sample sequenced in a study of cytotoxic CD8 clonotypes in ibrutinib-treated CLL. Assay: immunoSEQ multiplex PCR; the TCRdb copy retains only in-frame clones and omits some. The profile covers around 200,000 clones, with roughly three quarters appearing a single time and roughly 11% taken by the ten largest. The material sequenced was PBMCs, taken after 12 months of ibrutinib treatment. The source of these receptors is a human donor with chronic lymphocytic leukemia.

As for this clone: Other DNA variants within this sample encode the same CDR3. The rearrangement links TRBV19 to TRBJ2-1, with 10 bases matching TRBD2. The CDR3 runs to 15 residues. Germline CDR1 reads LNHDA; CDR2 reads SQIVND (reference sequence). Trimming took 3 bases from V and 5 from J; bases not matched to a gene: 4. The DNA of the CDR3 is TGTGCCAGTAGTATCCGCCTAGCGGGGGACAATGAGCAGTTCTTC. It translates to CASSIRLAGDNEQFF.

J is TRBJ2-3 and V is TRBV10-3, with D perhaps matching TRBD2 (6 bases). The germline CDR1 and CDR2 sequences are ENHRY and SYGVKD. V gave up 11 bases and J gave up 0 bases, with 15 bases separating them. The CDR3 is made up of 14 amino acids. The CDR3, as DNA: TGTGCCGTGCGGGCGGGGTCTAGCACAGATACGCAGTATTTT. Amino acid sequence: CAVRAGSSTDTQYF.

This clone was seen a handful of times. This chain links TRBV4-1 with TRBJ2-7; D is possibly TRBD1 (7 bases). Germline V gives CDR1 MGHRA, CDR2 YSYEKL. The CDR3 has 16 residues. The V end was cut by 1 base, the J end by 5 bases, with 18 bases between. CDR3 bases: TGCGCCAGCAGCCAAGGTCAGACAGGGAGGAGCGACGAGCAGTACTTC. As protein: CASSQGQTGRSDEQYF.

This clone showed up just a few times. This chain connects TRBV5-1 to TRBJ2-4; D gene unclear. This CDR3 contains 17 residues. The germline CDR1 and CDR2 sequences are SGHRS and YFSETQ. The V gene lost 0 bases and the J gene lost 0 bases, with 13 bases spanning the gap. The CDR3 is CASSLDSRQQAKNIQYF. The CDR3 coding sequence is TGCGCCAGCAGCTTGGACAGTCGGCAGCAAGCCAAAAACATTCAGTACTTC.

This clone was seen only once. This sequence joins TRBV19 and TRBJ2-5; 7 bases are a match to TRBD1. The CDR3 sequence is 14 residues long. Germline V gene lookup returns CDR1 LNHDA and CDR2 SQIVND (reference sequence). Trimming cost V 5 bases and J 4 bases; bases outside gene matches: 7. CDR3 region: CASSPLTGRETQYF. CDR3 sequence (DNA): TGTGCCAGTAGTCCTCTGACAGGGCGAGAGACCCAGTACTTC.

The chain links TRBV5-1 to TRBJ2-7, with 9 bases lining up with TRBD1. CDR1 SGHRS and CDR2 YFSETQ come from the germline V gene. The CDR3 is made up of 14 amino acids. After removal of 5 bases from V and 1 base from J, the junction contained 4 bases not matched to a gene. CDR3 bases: TGCGCCAGCAGGGGCGGACAGGGGTCCTACGAGCAGTACTTC. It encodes CASRGGQGSYEQYF.

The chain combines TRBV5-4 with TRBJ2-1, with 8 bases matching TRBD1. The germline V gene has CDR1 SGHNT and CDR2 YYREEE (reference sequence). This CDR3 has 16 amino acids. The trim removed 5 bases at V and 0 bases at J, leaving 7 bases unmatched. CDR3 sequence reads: CASRAGTGLSYNEQFF. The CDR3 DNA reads TGTGCCAGCAGGGCCGGGACAGGCCTCTCCTACAATGAGCAGTTCTTC.

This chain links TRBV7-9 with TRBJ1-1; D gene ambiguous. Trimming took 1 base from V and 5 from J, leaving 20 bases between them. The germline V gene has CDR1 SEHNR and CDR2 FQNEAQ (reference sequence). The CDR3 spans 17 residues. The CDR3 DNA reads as TGTGCCAGCAGCTTAGTTGCGGGAGGGTTCACGTATACTGAAGCTTTCTTT. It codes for CASSLVAGGFTYTEAFF. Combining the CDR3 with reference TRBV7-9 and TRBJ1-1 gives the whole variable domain DTGVSQNPRHKITKRGQNVTFRCDPISEHNRLYWYRQTLGQGPEFLTYFQNEAQLEKSRLLSDRFSAERPKGSFSTLEIQRTEQGDSAMYLCASSLVAGGFTYTEAFFGQGTRLTVV.

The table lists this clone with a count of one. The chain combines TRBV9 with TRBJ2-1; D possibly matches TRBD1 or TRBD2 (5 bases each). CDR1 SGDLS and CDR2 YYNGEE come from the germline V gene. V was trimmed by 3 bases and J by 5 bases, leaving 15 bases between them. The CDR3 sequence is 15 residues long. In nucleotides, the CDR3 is TGTGCCAGCAGCGGAGGGGTCCCCCTGGACAATGAGCAGTTCTTC. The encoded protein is CASSGGVPLDNEQFF. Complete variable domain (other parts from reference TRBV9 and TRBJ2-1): DSGVTQTPKHLITATGQRVTLRCSPRSGDLSVYWYQQSLDQGLQFLIQYYNGEERAKGNILERFSAQQFPDLHSELNLSSLELGDSALYFCASSGGVPLDNEQFFGPGTRLTVL.

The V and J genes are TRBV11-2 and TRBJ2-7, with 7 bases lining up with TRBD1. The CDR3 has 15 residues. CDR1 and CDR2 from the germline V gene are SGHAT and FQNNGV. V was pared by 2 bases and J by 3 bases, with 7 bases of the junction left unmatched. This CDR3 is CASSLRGQGVYEQYF. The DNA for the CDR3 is TGTGCCAGCAGCTTAAGAGGGCAGGGGGTCTACGAGCAGTACTTC.

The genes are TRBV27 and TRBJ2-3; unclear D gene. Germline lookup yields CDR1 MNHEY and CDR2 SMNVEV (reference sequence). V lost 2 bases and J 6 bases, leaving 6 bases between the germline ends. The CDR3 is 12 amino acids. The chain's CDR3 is CASSLLGDTQYF. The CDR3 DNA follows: TGTGCCAGCAGTTTACTGGGGGATACGCAGTATTTT.

Here the CDR3 DNA reads TGTGCCAGCAGCTCCTATACGAACTATGGCTACACCTTC. This sequence encodes CASSSYTNYGYTF. This sequence joins TRBV7-2 and TRBJ1-2, with no clear D. V lost 4 bases, J lost 2 bases, and 8 bases lay in between. The CDR3 spans 13 residues. Germline CDR1 and CDR2: SGHTA and FQGNSA.

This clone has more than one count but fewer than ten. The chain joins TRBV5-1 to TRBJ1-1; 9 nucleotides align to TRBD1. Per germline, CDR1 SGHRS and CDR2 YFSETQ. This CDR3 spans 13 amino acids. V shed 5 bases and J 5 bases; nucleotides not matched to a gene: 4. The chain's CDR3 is CASSQTGGTEAFF. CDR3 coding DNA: TGCGCCAGCAGTCAGACAGGGGGAACTGAAGCTTTCTTT.

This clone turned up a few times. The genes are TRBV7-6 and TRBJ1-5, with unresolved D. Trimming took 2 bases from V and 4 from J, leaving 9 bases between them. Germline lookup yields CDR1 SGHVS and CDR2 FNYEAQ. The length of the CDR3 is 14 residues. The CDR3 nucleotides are TGTGCCAGCAGCTTATGGCCGGGGAATCAGCCCCAGCATTTT. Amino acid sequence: CASSLWPGNQPQHF. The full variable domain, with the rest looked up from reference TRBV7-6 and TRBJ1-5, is GAGVSQSPRYKVTKRGQDVALRCDPISGHVSLYWYRQALGQGPEFLTYFNYEAQQDKSGLPNDRFSAERPEGSISTLTIQRTEQRDSAMYRCASSLWPGNQPQHFGDGTRLSIL.

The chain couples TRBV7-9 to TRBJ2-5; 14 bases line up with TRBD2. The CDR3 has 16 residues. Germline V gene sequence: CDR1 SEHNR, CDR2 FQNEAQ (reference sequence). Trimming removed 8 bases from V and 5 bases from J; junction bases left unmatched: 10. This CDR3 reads CASARQGLAGDETQYF. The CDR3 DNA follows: TGTGCCAGCGCCAGACAGGGACTAGCGGGAGATGAGACCCAGTACTTC. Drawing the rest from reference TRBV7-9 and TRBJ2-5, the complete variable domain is DTGVSQNPRHKITKRGQNVTFRCDPISEHNRLYWYRQTLGQGPEFLTYFQNEAQLEKSRLLSDRFSAERPKGSFSTLEIQRTEQGDSAMYLCASARQGLAGDETQYFGPGTRLLVL.

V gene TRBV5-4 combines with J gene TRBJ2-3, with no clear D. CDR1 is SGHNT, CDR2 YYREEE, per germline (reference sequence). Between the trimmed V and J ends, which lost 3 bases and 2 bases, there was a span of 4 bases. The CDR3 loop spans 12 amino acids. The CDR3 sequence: CASSSFTDTQYF. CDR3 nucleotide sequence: TGTGCCAGCAGCTCGTTCACAGATACGCAGTATTTT. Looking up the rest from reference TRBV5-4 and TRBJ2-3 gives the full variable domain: ETGVTQSPTHLIKTRGQQVTLRCSSQSGHNTVSWYQQALGQGPQFIFQYYREEENGRGNFPPRFSGLQFPNYSSELNVNALELDDSALYLCASSSFTDTQYFGPGTRLTVL.

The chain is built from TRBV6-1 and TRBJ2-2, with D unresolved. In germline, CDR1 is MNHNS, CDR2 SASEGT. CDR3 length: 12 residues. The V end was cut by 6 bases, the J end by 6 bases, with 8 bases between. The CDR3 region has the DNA TGTGCCAGCAGAAGGCTAGCCGGGGAGCTGTTTTTT. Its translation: CASRRLAGELFF.

CDR3 protein: CASSFLTGPFYGYTF. Here the CDR3 DNA reads TGTGCCAGCAGCTTTTTGACAGGGCCTTTCTATGGCTACACCTTC. The rearrangement links TRBV7-9 to TRBJ1-2, with TRBD1 identical over 7 bases. V lost 3 bases to trimming and J lost 4 bases; unmatched junction nucleotides: 8. This CDR3 comprises 15 residues. Germline CDR1 is SEHNR and CDR2 is FQNEAQ (reference sequence).

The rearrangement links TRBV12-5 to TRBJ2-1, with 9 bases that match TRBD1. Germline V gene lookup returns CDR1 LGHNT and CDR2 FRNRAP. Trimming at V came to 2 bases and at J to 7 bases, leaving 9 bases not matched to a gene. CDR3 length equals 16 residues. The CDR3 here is CASGLRPPGQGNEQFF. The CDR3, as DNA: TGTGCTAGTGGTTTGCGCCCCCCGGGACAGGGTAATGAGCAGTTCTTC.

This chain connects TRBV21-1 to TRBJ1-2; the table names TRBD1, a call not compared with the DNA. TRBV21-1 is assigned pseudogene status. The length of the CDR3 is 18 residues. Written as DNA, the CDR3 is TGTGCCAGCAGCGCAGCACAACCCGGGACAACCACTAACTATGGCTACACCTTC. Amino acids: CASSAAQPGTTTNYGYTF.

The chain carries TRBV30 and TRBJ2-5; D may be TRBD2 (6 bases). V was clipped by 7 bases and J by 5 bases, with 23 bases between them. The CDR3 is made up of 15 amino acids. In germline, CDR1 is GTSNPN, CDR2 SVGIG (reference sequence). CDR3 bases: TGTGCCTCCTGGGACGGCGCGGGGACGGGGGAGACCCAGTACTTC. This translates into CASWDGAGTGETQYF. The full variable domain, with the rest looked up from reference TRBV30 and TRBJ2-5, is SQTIHQWPATLVQPVGSPLSLECTVEGTSNPNLYWYRQAAGRGLQLLFYSVGIGQISSEVPQNLSASRPQDRQFILSSKKLLLSDSGFYLCASWDGAGTGETQYFGPGTRLLVL.

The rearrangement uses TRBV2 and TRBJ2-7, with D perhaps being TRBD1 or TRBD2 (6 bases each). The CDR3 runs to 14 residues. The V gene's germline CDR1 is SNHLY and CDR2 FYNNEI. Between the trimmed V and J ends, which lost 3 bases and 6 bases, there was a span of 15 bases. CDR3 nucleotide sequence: TGTGCCAGCAGTGAGGGAAGGGGGGTTGTCGAGCAGTACTTC. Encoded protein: CASSEGRGVVEQYF.

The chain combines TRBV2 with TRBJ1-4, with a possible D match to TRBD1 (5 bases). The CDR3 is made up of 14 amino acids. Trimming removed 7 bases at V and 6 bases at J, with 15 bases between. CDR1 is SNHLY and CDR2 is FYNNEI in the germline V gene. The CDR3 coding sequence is TGTGCCAGCAAGTGGGGGACGGATGATGAAAAACTGTTTTTT. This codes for CASKWGTDDEKLFF.

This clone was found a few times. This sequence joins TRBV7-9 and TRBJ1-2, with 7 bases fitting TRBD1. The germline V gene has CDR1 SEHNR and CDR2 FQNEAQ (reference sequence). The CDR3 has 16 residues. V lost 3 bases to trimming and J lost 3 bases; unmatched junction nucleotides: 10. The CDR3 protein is CASSFPRTGLYYGYTF. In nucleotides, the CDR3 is TGTGCCAGCAGCTTCCCTCGGACAGGATTGTACTATGGCTACACCTTC.

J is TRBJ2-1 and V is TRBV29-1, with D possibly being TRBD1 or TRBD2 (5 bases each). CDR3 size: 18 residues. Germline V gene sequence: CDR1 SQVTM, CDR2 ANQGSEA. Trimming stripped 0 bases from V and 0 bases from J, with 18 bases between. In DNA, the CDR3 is TGCAGCGTTGAAGAGGAGTCGGGGCTCGAAAGCTCCTACAATGAGCAGTTCTTC. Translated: CSVEEESGLESSYNEQFF.

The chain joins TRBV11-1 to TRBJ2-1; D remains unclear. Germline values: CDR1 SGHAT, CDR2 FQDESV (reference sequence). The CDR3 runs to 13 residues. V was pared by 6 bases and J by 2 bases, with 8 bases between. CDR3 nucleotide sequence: TGTGCCAGCAGACCGCCGGCCTACAATGAGCAGTTCTTC. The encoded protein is CASRPPAYNEQFF. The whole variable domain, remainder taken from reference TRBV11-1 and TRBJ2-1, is EAEVAQSPRYKITEKSQAVAFWCDPISGHATLYWYRQILGQGPELLVQFQDESVVDDSQLPKDRFSAERLKGVDSTLKIQPAELGDSAMYLCASRPPAYNEQFFGPGTRLTVL.

The CDR3 reads CASSSDTFTYEQYF. CDR3 sequence (DNA): TGTGCCAGCAGTTCGGACACTTTCACCTACGAGCAGTACTTC. V usage is TRBV28 and J usage is TRBJ2-7, with D perhaps TRBD1 (5 bases). The germline CDR1 and CDR2 sequences are MDHEN and SYDVKM. V lost 4 bases, J lost 2 bases, and 12 bases lay in between. The CDR3 runs to 14 residues.

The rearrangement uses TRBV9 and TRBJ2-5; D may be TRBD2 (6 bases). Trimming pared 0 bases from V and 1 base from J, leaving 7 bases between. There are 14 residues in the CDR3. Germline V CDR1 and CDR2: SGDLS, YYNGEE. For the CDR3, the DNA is TGTGCCAGCAGCGTAGTTAGCGGCCAAGAGACCCAGTACTTC. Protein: CASSVVSGQETQYF.

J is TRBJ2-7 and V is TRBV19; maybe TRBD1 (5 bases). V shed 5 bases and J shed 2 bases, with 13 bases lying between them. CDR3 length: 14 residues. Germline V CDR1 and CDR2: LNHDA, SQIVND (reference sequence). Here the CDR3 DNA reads TGTGCCAGTAGTGACAGCTTCTCTGCCTACGAGCAGTACTTC. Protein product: CASSDSFSAYEQYF.

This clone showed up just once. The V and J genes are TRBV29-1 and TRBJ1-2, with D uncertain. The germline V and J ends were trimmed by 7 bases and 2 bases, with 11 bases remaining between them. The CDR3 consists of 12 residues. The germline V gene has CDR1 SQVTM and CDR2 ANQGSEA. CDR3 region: CSGIFPNYGYTF. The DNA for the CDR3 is TGCAGCGGGATCTTTCCCAACTATGGCTACACCTTC.

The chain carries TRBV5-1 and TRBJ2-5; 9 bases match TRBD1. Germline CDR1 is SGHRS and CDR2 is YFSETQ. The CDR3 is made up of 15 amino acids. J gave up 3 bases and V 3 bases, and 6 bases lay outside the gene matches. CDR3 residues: CASSSAGQGKETQYF. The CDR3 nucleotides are TGCGCCAGCAGCTCGGCCGGACAGGGGAAAGAGACCCAGTACTTC.

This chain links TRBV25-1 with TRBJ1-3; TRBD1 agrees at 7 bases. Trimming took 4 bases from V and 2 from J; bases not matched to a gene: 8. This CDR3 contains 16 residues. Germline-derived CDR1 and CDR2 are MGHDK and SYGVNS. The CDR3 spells CASSVSTGDAGNTIYF. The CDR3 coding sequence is TGTGCCAGCAGTGTTTCAACAGGGGACGCTGGAAACACCATATATTTT.